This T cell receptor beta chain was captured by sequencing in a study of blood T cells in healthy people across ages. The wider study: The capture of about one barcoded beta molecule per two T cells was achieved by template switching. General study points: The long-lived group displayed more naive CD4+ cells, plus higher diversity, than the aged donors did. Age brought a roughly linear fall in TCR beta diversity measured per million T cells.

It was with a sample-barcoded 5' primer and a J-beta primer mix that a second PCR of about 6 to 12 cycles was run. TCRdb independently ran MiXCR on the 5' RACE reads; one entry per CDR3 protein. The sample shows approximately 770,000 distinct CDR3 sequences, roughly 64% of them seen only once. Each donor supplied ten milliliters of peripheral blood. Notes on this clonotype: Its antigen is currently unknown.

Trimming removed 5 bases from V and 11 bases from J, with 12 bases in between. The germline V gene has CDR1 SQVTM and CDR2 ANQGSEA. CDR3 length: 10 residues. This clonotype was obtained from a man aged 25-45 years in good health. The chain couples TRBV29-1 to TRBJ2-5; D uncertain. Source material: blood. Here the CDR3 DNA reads TGCAGCGTTTGGTACAATGAGCAGTACTTC. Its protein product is CSVWYNEQYF.